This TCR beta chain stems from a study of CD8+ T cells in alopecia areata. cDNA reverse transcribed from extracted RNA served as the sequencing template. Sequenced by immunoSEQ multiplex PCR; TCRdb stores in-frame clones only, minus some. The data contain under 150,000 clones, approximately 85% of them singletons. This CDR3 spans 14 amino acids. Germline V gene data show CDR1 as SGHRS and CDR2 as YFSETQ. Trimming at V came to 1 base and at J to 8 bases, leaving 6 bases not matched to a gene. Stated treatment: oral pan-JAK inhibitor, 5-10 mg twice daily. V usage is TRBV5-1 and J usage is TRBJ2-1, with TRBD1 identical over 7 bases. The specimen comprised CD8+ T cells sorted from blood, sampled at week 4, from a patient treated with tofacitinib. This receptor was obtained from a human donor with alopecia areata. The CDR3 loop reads CASSLLTGLDEQFF. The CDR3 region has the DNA TGCGCCAGCAGCTTGTTGACAGGGTTGGATGAGCAGTTCTTC.